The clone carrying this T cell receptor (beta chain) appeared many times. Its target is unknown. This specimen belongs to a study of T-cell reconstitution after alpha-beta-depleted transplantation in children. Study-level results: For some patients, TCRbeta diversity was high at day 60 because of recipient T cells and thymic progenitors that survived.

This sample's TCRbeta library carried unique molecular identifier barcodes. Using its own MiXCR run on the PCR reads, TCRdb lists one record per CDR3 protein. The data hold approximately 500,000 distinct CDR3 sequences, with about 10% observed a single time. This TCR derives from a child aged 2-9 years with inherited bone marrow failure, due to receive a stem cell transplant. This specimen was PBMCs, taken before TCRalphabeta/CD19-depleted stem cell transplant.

The CDR3, as DNA: TGCAGTGCTATAGAAGGACACGTAAATGAAAAACTGTTTTTT. Protein sequence: CSAIEGHVNEKLFF. The V and J genes are TRBV20-1 and TRBJ1-4; the D gene is possibly TRBD1 (5 bases). Germline V CDR1 and CDR2: DFQATT, SNEGSKA (reference sequence). This CDR3 has 14 residues. V was pared by 4 bases and J by 5 bases, with 14 bases between.